The entry below gives a single T cell receptor beta chain sequence along with its context. This entry belongs to a study of blood T cell repertoires in COVID-19. The V end lost 4 bases, the J end lost 6 bases, and 16 bases lay between the germline ends. The CDR3 sequence is 14 residues long. The germline V gene encodes CDR1 SGHTA and CDR2 FQGNSA. Original analysis: Estimation of nucleated cell counts relied on the amplification of reference gene primers. This table comes from immunoSEQ multiplex PCR, and its TCRdb copy is limited to in-frame clones, with some not included. Clone size and V and J calls were adopted from that table, with D and trimming inferred from the DNA. The sample holds 150,000 or so clones, roughly four fifths seen once.

The source material was peripheral blood. This chain uses TRBV7-2 with TRBJ2-7; D perhaps matches TRBD1 (5 bases). The receptor was isolated from a man aged 55 to 70 with active or convalescent COVID-19. The CDR3 DNA follows: TGTGCCAGCAGCTCCCCCCCAGGGATTCGCGAGCAGTACTTC. Amino acid sequence: CASSSPPGIREQYF.